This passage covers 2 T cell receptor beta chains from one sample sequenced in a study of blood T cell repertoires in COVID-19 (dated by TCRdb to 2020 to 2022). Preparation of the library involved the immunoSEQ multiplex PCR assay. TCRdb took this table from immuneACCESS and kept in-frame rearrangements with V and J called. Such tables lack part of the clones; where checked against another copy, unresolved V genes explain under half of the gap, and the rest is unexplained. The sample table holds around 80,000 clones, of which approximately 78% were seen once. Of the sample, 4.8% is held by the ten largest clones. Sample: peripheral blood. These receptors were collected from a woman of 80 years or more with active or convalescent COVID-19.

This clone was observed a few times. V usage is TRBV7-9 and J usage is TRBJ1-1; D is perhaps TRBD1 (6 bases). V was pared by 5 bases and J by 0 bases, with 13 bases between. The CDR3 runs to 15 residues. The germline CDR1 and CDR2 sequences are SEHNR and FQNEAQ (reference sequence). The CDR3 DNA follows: TGTGCCAGCAGCGAGGGGGTCGGATTGAACACTGAAGCTTTCTTT. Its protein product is CASSEGVGLNTEAFF.

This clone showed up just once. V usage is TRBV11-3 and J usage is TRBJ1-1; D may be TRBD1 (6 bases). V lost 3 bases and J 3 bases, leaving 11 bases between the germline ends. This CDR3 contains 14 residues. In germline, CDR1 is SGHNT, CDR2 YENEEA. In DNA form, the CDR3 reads TGTGCCAGCAGCTTGGAACAGGGCTACACTGAAGCTTTCTTT. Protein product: CASSLEQGYTEAFF.